A single sample gave rise to the 17 T cell receptor beta chains below, sequenced in a study of early T cells in non-severe SARS-CoV-2 infection (dated by TCRdb to the early 2020s). The receptor library was made with 5' RACE. The listed sequencing device is NextSeq 500. Using fastp trimming at Q25 and MiXCR clonotype assembly, TCRdb reanalyzed the public sequencing data and kept in-frame beta chains. Each CDR3 protein gets just one entry, which takes the most common genes and DNA from the rows behind it. For this sample there are about 77,000 distinct CDR3 sequences; 8.5% to 10% appear just once. Nearly 5% of the sample lies in the top ten. The sample comprised whole blood. The receptors originated from an adult who was a healthcare worker with PCR-confirmed SARS-CoV-2 infection or an uninfected control (not recorded which).

This clonotype has a handful of counts. The J gene is TRBJ2-7, the V gene TRBV3-1, with 13 nucleotides matching TRBD2. Trimming cost V 4 bases and J 3 bases; bases outside gene matches: 3. Germline CDR1 is LGHDT and CDR2 is YNNKEL (reference sequence). The CDR3 consists of 15 residues. The CDR3 here is CASSRTSGSIYEQYF. The CDR3 DNA reads TGTGCCAGCAGCCGGACTAGCGGGAGTATCTACGAGCAGTACTTC.

The V and J genes are TRBV3-1 and TRBJ2-7; no reliable D call. The V end lost 1 base, the J end lost 4 bases, and 11 bases lay between the germline ends. The CDR3 runs to 14 residues. Germline V gene lookup returns CDR1 LGHDT and CDR2 YNNKEL (reference sequence). This chain's CDR3 is CASSQVVSFYEQYF. The CDR3 DNA follows: TGTGCCAGCAGCCAAGTGGTATCTTTTTACGAGCAGTACTTC.

The chain carries TRBV10-2 and TRBJ1-1; 7 nucleotides match TRBD1. The germline V gene encodes CDR1 WSHSY and CDR2 SAAADI. With 2 bases clipped from V and 4 bases from J, the junction kept 16 bases outside the gene matches. This CDR3 has 18 residues. The CDR3, as DNA: TGCGCCAGCAGTGAGGTGGGAGGGGGCAGTGGTTTTAGCACTGAAGCTTTCTTT. It specifies CASSEVGGGSGFSTEAFF.

This clonotype was counted at least ten times. The chain combines TRBV7-2 with TRBJ2-7, with D unresolved. The CDR3 loop spans 14 amino acids. The germline V and J ends were trimmed by 2 bases and 5 bases, with 13 bases remaining between them. Germline-derived CDR1 and CDR2 are SGHTA and FQGNSA. The CDR3 loop reads CASSLQGRYDEQYF. CDR3 DNA: TGTGCCAGCAGCTTACAAGGGCGGTATGACGAGCAGTACTTC.

This clonotype was detected ten times or more. V is TRBV7-2 and J is TRBJ2-1; 9 bases map to TRBD2. Germline-derived CDR1 and CDR2 are SGHTA and FQGNSA. This CDR3 spans 14 amino acids. The V gene end was trimmed by 5 bases and the J gene end by 10 bases; junction bases not matched to a gene: 9. The CDR3 sequence: CASSPGSGSEEQFF. CDR3 coding DNA: TGTGCCAGCAGCCCTGGTAGCGGGAGTGAGGAGCAGTTCTTC.

The sample holds a few counts of this clonotype. The CDR3 loop reads CASSYRGTYTEAFF. DNA for the CDR3: TGTGCCAGCAGTTACAGGGGCACGTACACTGAAGCTTTCTTT. The chain is built from TRBV6-1 and TRBJ1-1; 7 bases are shared with TRBD1. Germline CDR1 is MNHNS and CDR2 is SASEGT. The CDR3 has 14 amino acids. Losses at the gene ends were 5 bases for V and 3 bases for J; bases not matched to a gene: 6.

This clonotype was seen a few times. CDR3 amino acids: CATDRRSEQYF. The CDR3 DNA reads as TGTGCCACGGATAGGAGATCCGAGCAGTACTTC. This chain links TRBV28 with TRBJ2-7; no clear D gene. Trimming took off 10 bases at V and 6 bases at J, with 13 bases between the two ends. In germline, CDR1 is MDHEN, CDR2 SYDVKM. The CDR3 sequence is 11 residues long.

This clonotype was found a few times. CDR3 residues: CASSMETQYF. The CDR3 DNA reads TGTGCCAGCAGCATGGAGACCCAGTACTTC. This sequence joins TRBV28 and TRBJ2-5; D not certain. Germline V gives CDR1 MDHEN, CDR2 SYDVKM. The CDR3 spans 10 residues. Trimming cost V 6 bases and J 5 bases, with 4 bases left between them.

The chain combines TRBV7-2 with TRBJ2-2; no firm D call. The CDR3 covers 14 residues. V lost 7 bases, J lost 5 bases, and 14 bases lay in between. Germline V lookup: CDR1 SGHTA, CDR2 FQGNSA. DNA for the CDR3: TGTGCCAGCATTACAACCGGCCGTACCGGGGAGCTGTTTTTT. Protein sequence: CASITTGRTGELFF.

Only a few counts were recorded for this clonotype. The CDR3 nucleotides are TGTGCCACCAGTGACCTAGACTCAAGGGGAGGCAATGAGCAGTTCTTC. Its translation: CATSDLDSRGGNEQFF. V is TRBV24-1 and J is TRBJ2-1; the D gene is possibly TRBD2 (6 bases). V was shortened by 4 bases and J by 6 bases, with 18 bases between the two germline ends. Germline values: CDR1 KGHDR, CDR2 SFDVKD. This CDR3 spans 16 amino acids.

This clonotype was picked up many times. The J gene is TRBJ1-1, the V gene TRBV28; D perhaps matches TRBD1 (5 bases). This CDR3 comprises 13 residues. Trimming pared 4 bases from V and 0 bases from J, leaving 6 bases between. Germline CDR1 MDHEN, CDR2 SYDVKM. The CDR3, as DNA: TGTGCCAGCAGTTCAGGGATGAACACTGAAGCTTTCTTT. Translating it yields CASSSGMNTEAFF.

This clonotype has a count of ten or more. The rearrangement links TRBV28 to TRBJ1-1; D is undetermined. Trimming left V 7 bases short and J 1 base short, with 16 bases between. This CDR3 is 15 amino acids long. Germline-derived CDR1 and CDR2 are MDHEN and SYDVKM. CDR3 protein: CASTQRLTGNTEAFF. Here the CDR3 DNA reads TGTGCCAGCACCCAACGCCTAACGGGGAACACTGAAGCTTTCTTT.

The rearrangement links TRBV27 to TRBJ1-6; 8 bases are shared with TRBD1. The ends lost 6 bases at V and 9 bases at J; junction bases unmatched: 7. The CDR3 has 14 amino acids. Looked up from germline, CDR1 is MNHEY and CDR2 is SMNVEV (reference sequence). As DNA, the CDR3 is TGTGCCAGCAGCCCTGACAGGGGAGGTTCACCCCTCCACTTT. This gives the protein CASSPDRGGSPLHF.

This clonotype appeared once. A much more abundant neighbour one base away suggests this may be a read error. The genes are TRBV10-3 and TRBJ2-7, with 8 positions matching TRBD2. After removal of 4 bases from V and 0 bases from J, the junction contained 5 bases not matched to a gene. Germline assignment: CDR1 ENHRY and CDR2 SYGVKD. The CDR3 is 15 residues long. In nucleotides, the CDR3 is TGTGCCATCAGTGCTAGCGGGTCTGGCTCCTACGAGCAGTACTTC. Protein product: CAISASGSGSYEQYF.

This clonotype was found a few times. The chain links TRBV2 to TRBJ1-5, with D possibly TRBD1 on 5 matching bases. Germline V gene data show CDR1 as SNHLY and CDR2 as FYNNEI. The CDR3 consists of 13 residues. V was clipped by 4 bases and J by 7 bases, with 11 bases between them. The CDR3 sequence: CASSVGQWQPQHF. DNA of the CDR3: TGTGCCAGCAGTGTGGGGCAATGGCAGCCCCAGCATTTT.

This clonotype rates as medium-sized. V and J are TRBV20-1 and TRBJ1-2; D unclear. CDR1 and CDR2 from the germline V gene are DFQATT and SNEGSKA (reference sequence). With 0 bases removed from V and 0 bases from J, the gap between germline ends came to 14 bases. This CDR3 comprises 16 residues. In DNA form, the CDR3 reads TGCAGTGCTAGAGATAAGACCCAGACACCTAACTATGGCTACACCTTC. This gives the protein CSARDKTQTPNYGYTF.

This clonotype was counted ten times or more. V and J are TRBV2 and TRBJ2-3; perhaps TRBD2 as D (5 bases). Per the germline V gene, CDR1 is SNHLY and CDR2 is FYNNEI. V was trimmed by 3 bases and J by 1 base, leaving 11 bases between them. The length of the CDR3 is 15 residues. CDR3 bases: TGTGCCAGCAGTGAGTCCGGGATGGGCACAGATACGCAGTATTTT. Protein: CASSESGMGTDTQYF.